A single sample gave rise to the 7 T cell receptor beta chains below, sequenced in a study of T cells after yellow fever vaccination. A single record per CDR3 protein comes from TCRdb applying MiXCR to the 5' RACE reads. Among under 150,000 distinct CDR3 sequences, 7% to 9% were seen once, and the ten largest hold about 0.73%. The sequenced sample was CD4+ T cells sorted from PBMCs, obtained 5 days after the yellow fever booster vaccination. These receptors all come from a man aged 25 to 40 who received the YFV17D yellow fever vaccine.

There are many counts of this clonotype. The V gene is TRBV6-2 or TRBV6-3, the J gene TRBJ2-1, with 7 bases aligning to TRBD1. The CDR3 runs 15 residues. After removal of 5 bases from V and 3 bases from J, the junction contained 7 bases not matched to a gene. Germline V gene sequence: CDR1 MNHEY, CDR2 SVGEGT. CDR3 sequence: CASSRTGPIYNEQFF. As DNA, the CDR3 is TGTGCCAGCAGTCGGACAGGTCCTATCTACAATGAGCAGTTCTTC.

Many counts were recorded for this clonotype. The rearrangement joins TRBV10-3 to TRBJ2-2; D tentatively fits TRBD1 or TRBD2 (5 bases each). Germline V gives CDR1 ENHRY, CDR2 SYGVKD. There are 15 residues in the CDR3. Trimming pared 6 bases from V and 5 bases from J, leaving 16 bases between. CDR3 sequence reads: CAIRPGRGWTGELFF. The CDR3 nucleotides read TGTGCCATCAGGCCGGGACGGGGATGGACCGGGGAGCTGTTTTTT.

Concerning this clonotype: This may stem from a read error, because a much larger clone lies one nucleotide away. The CDR3 DNA is TGTGCCACCAGCTGGACAGCGGGGACCCAGTACTTC. This translates into CATSWTAGTQYF. This rearrangement joins TRBV7-2 to TRBJ2-5; D tentatively reads TRBD1 or TRBD2 (6 bases each). The CDR3 contains 12 residues. The germline CDR1 and CDR2 sequences are SGHTA and FQGNSA.

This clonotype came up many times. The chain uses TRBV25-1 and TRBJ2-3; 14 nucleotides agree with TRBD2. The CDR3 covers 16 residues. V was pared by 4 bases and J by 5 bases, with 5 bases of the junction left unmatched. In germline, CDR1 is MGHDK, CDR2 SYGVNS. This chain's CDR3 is CASSGTSGRREDTQYF. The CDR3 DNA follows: TGTGCCAGCAGTGGGACTAGCGGGAGGAGGGAAGATACGCAGTATTTT.

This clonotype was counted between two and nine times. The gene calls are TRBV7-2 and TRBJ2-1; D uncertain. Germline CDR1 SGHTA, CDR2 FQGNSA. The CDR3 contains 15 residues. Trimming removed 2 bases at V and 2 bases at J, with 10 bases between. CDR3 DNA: TGTGCCAGCAGCTTATCTAGTAGCCCCTACAATGAGCAGTTCTTC. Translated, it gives CASSLSSSPYNEQFF.

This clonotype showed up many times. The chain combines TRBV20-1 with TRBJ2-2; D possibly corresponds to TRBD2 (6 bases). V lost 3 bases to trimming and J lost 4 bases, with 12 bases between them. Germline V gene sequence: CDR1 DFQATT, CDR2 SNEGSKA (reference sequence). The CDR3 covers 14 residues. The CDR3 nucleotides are TGCAGTGCTAGTCGTACTAGCACCACCGGGGAGCTGTTTTTT. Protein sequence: CSASRTSTTGELFF.

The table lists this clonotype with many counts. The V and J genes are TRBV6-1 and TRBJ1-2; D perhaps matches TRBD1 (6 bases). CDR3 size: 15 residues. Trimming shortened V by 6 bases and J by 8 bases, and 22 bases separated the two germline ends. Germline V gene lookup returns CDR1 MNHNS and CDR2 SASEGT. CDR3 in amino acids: CASSQDSLGGGGYTF. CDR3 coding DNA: TGTGCCAGCAGCCAGGACAGCCTTGGGGGTGGGGGCTACACCTTC.